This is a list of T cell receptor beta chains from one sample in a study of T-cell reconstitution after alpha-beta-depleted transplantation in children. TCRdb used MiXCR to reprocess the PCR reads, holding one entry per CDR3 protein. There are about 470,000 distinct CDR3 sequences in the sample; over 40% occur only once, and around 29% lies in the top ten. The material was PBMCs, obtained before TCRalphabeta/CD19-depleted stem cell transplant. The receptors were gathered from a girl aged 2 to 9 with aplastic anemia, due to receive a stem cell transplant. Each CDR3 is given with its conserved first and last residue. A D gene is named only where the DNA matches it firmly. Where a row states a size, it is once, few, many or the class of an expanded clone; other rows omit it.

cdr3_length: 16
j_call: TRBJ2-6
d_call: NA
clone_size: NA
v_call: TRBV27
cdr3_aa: CASSLISLSGANVLTF
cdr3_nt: TGTGCCAGCAGTCTTATTAGCCTCTCTGGGGCCAACGTCCTGACTTTC

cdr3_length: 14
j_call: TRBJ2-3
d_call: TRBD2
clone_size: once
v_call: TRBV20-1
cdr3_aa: CSASPGTSLHTQYF
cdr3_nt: TGCAGTGCTAGCCCCGGGACTAGCCTGCATACGCAGTATTTT

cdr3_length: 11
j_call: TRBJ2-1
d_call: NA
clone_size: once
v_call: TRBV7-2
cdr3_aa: CASTLGGEQFF
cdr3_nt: TGTGCCAGCACCCTCGGAGGTGAGCAGTTCTTC

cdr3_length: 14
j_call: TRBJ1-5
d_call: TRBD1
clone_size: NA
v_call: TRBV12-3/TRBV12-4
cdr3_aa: CASSFIGGDQPQHF
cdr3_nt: TGTGCCAGCAGTTTCATAGGGGGCGATCAGCCCCAGCATTTT

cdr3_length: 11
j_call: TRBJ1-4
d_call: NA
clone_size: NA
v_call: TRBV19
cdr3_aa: CASSMGPGLIF
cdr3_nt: TGTGCCAGTAGTATGGGTCCAGGACTTATTTTT

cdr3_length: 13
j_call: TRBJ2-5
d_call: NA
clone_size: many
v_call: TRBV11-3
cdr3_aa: CASSLDGGETQYF
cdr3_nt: TGTGCCAGCAGCTTAGATGGGGGAGAGACCCAGTACTTC

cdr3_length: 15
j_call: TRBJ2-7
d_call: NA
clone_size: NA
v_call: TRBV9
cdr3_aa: CASSVEDGRIYEQYF
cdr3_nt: TGTGCCAGCAGCGTAGAAGATGGAAGGATCTACGAGCAGTACTTC

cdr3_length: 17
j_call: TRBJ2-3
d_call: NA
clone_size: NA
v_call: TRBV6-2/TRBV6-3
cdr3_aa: CASSSLNTRTRQDTQYF
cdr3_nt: TGTGCCAGCAGTTCCTTAAACACTCGGACCAGACAAGATACGCAGTATTTT

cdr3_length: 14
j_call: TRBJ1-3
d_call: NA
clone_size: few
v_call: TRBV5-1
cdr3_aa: CASSVGQSGNTIYF
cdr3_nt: TGCGCCAGCAGCGTCGGACAGTCTGGAAACACCATATATTTT

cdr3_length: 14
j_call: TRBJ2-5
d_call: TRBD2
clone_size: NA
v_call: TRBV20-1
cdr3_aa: CSARLASGAGTQYF
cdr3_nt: TGCAGTGCTAGGTTGGCTAGCGGGGCGGGGACCCAGTACTTC

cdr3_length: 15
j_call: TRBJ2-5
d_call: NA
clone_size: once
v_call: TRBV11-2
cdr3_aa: CASSLTTGIQETQYF
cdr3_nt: TGTGCCAGCAGCTTAACAACAGGGATCCAAGAGACCCAGTACTTC

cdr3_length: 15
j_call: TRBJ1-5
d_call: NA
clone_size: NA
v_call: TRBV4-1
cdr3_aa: CASSLRRGMDQPQHF
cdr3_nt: TGCGCCAGCAGCCTGCGTCGAGGGATGGATCAGCCCCAGCATTTT

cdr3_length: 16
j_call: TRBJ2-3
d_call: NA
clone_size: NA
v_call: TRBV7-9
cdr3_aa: CASSPKPFRGTDTQYF
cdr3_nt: TGTGCCAGCAGTCCAAAACCTTTCAGGGGAACAGATACGCAGTATTTT

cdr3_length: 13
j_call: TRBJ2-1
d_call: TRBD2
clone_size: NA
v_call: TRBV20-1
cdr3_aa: CSARLAGVHEQFF
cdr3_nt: TGCAGTGCTAGACTAGCGGGAGTTCATGAGCAGTTCTTC

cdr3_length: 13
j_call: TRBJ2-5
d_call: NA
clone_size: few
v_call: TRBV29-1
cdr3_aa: CSVRGQLQETQYF
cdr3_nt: TGCAGCGTTCGAGGACAGTTGCAAGAGACCCAGTACTTC

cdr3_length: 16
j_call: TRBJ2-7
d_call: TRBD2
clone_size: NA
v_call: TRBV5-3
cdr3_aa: CARSFPKAGVLYEQYF
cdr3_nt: TGTGCCAGAAGCTTCCCTAAAGCGGGAGTTCTCTACGAGCAGTACTTC

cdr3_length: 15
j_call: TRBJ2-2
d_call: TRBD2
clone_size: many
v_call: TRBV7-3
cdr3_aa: CASSLSPGGNGELFF
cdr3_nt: TGTGCCAGCAGCTTAAGCCCGGGAGGGAACGGGGAGCTGTTTTTT

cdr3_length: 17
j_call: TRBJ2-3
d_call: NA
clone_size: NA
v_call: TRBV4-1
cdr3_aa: CASSQLFGAPAADTQYF
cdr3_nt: TGCGCCAGCAGCCAATTATTTGGGGCCCCGGCCGCAGATACGCAGTATTTT

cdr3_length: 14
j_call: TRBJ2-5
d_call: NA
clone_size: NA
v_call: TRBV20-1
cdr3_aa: CSAQGLALQETQYF
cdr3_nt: TGCAGTGCTCAGGGGCTAGCCCTCCAAGAGACCCAGTACTTC

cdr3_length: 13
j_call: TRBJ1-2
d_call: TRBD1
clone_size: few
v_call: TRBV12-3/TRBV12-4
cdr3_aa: CASTVDRGYGYTF
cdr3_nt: TGTGCCAGCACCGTTGACAGGGGATATGGCTACACCTTC

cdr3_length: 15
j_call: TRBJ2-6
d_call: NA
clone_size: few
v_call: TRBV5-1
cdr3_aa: CASSRTSSGANVLTF
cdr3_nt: TGCGCCAGCAGCAGGACGAGCTCTGGGGCCAACGTCCTGACTTTC

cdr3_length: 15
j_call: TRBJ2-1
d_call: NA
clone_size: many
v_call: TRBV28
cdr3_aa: CASRPRQKSYNEQFF
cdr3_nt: TGTGCCAGCAGACCCCGACAGAAATCCTACAATGAGCAGTTCTTC

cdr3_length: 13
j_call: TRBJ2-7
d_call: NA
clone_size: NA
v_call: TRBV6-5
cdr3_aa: CASSYSKSYEQYF
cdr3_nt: TGTGCCAGCAGTTACTCGAAGTCCTACGAGCAGTACTTC

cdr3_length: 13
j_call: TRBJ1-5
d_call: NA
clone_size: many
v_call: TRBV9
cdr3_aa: CASSQTGKQPQHF
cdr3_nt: TGTGCCAGCAGCCAAACAGGGAAACAGCCCCAGCATTTT

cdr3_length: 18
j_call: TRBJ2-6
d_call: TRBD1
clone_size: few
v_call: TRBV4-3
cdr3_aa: CASSQEAGGLSGANVLTF
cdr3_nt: TGCGCCAGCAGCCAAGAGGCAGGGGGCCTCTCTGGGGCCAACGTCCTGACTTTC

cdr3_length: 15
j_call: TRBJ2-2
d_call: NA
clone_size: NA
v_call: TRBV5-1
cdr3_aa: CASSYAGTQTRELFF
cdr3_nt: TGCGCCAGCAGCTACGCCGGGACCCAAACGAGGGAGCTGTTTTTT

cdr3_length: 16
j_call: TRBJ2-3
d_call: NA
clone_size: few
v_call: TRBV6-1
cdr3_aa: CASSRKGGPTTDTQYF
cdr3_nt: TGTGCCAGCAGCCGCAAGGGGGGACCGACCACAGATACGCAGTATTTT

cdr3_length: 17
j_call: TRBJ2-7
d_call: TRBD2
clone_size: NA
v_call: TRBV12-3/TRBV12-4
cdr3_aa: CASSLGPAGTRTYEQYF
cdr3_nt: TGTGCCAGCAGTTTGGGTCCAGCGGGAACTCGAACCTACGAGCAGTACTTC

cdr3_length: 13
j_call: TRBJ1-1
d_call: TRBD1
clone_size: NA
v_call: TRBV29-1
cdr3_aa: CSVADRGRSEAFF
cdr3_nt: TGCAGCGTGGCAGACAGGGGGAGGTCTGAAGCTTTCTTT

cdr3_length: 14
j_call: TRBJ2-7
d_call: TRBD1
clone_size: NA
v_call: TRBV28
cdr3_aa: CASSSFQGAYEQYF
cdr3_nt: TGTGCCAGCAGCTCCTTCCAGGGGGCGTACGAGCAGTACTTC

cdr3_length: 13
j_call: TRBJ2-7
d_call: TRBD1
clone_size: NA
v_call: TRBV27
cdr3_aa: CASRKTGGYEQYF
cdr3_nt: TGTGCCAGCAGGAAGACAGGGGGCTACGAGCAGTACTTC

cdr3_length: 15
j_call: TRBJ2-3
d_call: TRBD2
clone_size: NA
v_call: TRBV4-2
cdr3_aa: CASSPVGTSDHTQYF
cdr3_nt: TGTGCCAGCAGCCCAGTAGGGACTAGCGACCATACGCAGTATTTT

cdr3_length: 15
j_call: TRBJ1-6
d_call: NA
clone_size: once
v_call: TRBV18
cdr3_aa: CASSPDSTYNSPLHF
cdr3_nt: TGTGCCAGCTCACCGGACAGTACCTATAATTCACCCCTCCACTTT

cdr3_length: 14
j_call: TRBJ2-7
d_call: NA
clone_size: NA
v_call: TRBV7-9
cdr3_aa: CASSTRGAPPEQYF
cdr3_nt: TGTGCCAGCAGCACTAGGGGCGCGCCCCCCGAGCAGTACTTC

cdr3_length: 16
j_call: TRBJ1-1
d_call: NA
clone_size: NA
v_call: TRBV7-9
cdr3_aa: CASSTRRGAMNTEAFF
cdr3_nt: TGTGCCAGCAGCACCCGACGGGGGGCGATGAACACTGAAGCTTTCTTT

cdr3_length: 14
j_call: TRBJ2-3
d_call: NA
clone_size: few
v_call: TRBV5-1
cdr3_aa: CASSLEPGPDTQYF
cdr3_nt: TGCGCCAGCAGCTTGGAGCCAGGGCCAGATACGCAGTATTTT

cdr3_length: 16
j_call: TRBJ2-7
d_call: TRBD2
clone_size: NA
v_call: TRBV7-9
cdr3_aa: CASSLPTSAFSYEQYF
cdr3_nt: TGTGCCAGCAGCCTCCCTACTAGCGCCTTTTCCTACGAGCAGTACTTC

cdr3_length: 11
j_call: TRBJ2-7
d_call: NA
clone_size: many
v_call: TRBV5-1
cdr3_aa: CASSFADEQYF
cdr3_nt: TGCGCCAGCAGCTTCGCGGACGAGCAGTACTTC

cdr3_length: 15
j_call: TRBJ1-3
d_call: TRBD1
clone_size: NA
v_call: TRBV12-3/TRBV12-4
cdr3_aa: CASSLRQGYLDTIYF
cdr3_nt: TGTGCCAGCAGTTTAAGACAGGGGTACCTAGACACCATATATTTT